A selection of T cell receptor beta chains follows, all from one sample in a study of blood T cell repertoires in COVID-19. Generated by immunoSEQ multiplex PCR, the TCRdb table keeps only in-frame clones and is missing some. The repertoire holds approximately 350,000 clones, with 75% to 90% as singletons. The source material was peripheral blood. These receptors all come from a woman aged 60-75 years with COVID-19, enrolled during active disease. CDR3s include the opening cysteine and the closing phenylalanine or tryptophan. D genes are given only for firm matches. For some rows the clone size is stated as once, few or many, or as a class when expanded; others skip it.

V,D,size,J,DNA,CDR3
TRBV4-3,-,-,TRBJ1-1,TGCGCCAGCAGCCAACGGATAGGACAAATTGAAGCTTTCTTT,CASSQRIGQIEAFF
TRBV19,TRBD1,-,TRBJ1-2,TGTGCCAGTAGTAACCGGGACAGGGAGTACTACACCTTC,CASSNRDREYYTF
TRBV7-8,TRBD2,-,TRBJ2-3,TGTGCCAGCAGCTTTACGGGGGGGGCTATCCAGAGCACAGATACGCAGTATTTT,CASSFTGGAIQSTDTQYF
TRBV19,-,few,TRBJ1-2,TGTGCCAGTAGTATGGCGGACAGCGATTATGGCTACACCTTC,CASSMADSDYGYTF
TRBV30,TRBD2,-,TRBJ2-7,TGTGCCTGGAGTCCCCGGGGAGGGATGTACGAGCAGTACTTC,CAWSPRGGMYEQYF
TRBV18,-,-,TRBJ2-6,TGTGCCAGCTCACCTCGGGGACCGGGGGCTGGGGCCAACGTCCTGACTTTC,CASSPRGPGAGANVLTF
TRBV4-1,-,-,TRBJ1-5,TGCGCCAGCAGCCCCCGGTGGAGGAGCAATCAGCCCCAGCATTTT,CASSPRWRSNQPQHF
TRBV6-5,-,-,TRBJ1-1,TGTGCCAGCAGTTACTCTTCGGTCGGGACAAAAGCTTTCTTT,CASSYSSVGTKAFF
TRBV27,TRBD1,-,TRBJ2-7,TGTGCCAGCAGTTTCTACCCGGGACAGGGTAGGGGGGAGCAGTACTTC,CASSFYPGQGRGEQYF
TRBV18,-,-,TRBJ1-6,TGTGCCAGCTCACCAGGGCGGGGAAATACACCCCTCCACTTT,CASSPGRGNTPLHF
TRBV7-9,TRBD1,-,TRBJ1-4,TGTGCCAGCAGCTCCGGACAGGCGACTAATGAAAAACTGTTTTTT,CASSSGQATNEKLFF
TRBV25-1,-,-,TRBJ2-1,TGTGCCAGCAGTGAAGCAGGGGTTTCCTACAATGAGCAGTTCTTC,CASSEAGVSYNEQFF
TRBV9,TRBD1,-,TRBJ2-7,TGTGCCAGCAGTCAGAACCCATTACAGGGGGAGGTTTACGAGCAGTACTTC,CASSQNPLQGEVYEQYF
TRBV4-3,TRBD1,-,TRBJ1-6,TGCGCCAGCAGCTTGACGGGACAGGGGTTTAATTCACCCCTCCACTTT,CASSLTGQGFNSPLHF
TRBV11-2,TRBD2,-,TRBJ2-7,TGTGCCAGCAGCTTAGAGCTCGGGGCGGGGGGACCCTACGAGCAGTACTTC,CASSLELGAGGPYEQYF
TRBV6-6,-,-,TRBJ2-3,TGTGCCAGCAGTTACCCGAGGACTCCCACAGATACGCAGTATTTT,CASSYPRTPTDTQYF
TRBV20-1,-,-,TRBJ2-5,TGCAGTGCTTTAACTAGTTTGTCGCAGTACTTC,CSALTSLSQYF
TRBV6-6,TRBD1,-,TRBJ1-5,TGTGCCAGCAGTCCATCGGGACAGGGGGCGTCCAATCAGCCCCAGCATTTT,CASSPSGQGASNQPQHF
TRBV6-5,TRBD1,-,TRBJ1-2,TGTGCCAGCAATCTCGGACAGGGGTTTGGCTACACCTTC,CASNLGQGFGYTF
TRBV5-1,-,-,TRBJ1-2,TGCGCCAGCAGCTTGGGTCCTCTTAGTATGGGCGTCTATGGCTACACCTTC,CASSLGPLSMGVYGYTF
TRBV11-3,-,-,TRBJ1-1,TGTGCCAGCAGCCGACAGTCCGAGAACACTGAAGCTTTCTTT,CASSRQSENTEAFF
TRBV5-1,TRBD2,-,TRBJ2-2,TGCGCCAGCAGCTCCTCCCCCCCGCGGGGGATCGCCGACCTTACGAACACCGGGGAGCTGTTTTTT,CASSSSPPRGIADLTNTGELFF
TRBV2,TRBD2,-,TRBJ2-2,TGTGCCAGCAGTGTCTCAGCGGGGGGCGCTAACACCGGGGAGCTGTTTTTT,CASSVSAGGANTGELFF
TRBV4-1,TRBD2,-,TRBJ2-1,TGCGCCAGCAGGCCTACTAGCGGGGACAATGAGCAGTTCTTC,CASRPTSGDNEQFF
TRBV9,-,-,TRBJ1-2,TGTGCCAGCAGCGCCGGGACACCTGATGCCTATGGCTACACCTTC,CASSAGTPDAYGYTF
TRBV6-6,-,-,TRBJ1-4,TGTGCCAGCAGTTACACGCTGGAGGCAACTAATGAAAAACTGTTTTTT,CASSYTLEATNEKLFF
TRBV6-6,-,-,TRBJ1-2,TGTGCCAGCAGTTACGACTCAAAAAACTATGGCTACACCTTC,CASSYDSKNYGYTF
TRBV5-1,-,-,TRBJ2-6,TGCGCCAGCAGCCAGCCAGGGTTCTCTGGGGCCAACGTCCTGACTTTC,CASSQPGFSGANVLTF
TRBV19,-,-,TRBJ2-1,TGTGCCAGTAGTCGACAGAGATCAGACAATGAGCAGTTCTTC,CASSRQRSDNEQFF
TRBV6-5,TRBD1,-,TRBJ2-5,TGTGCCAGCAGTTACCGGGACAGGGTGGAAGAGACCCAGTACTTC,CASSYRDRVEETQYF
TRBV2,-,-,TRBJ2-2,TGTGCCAGCAACCGGGGAGGGGGTTCCTACACCGGGGAGCTGTTTTTT,CASNRGGGSYTGELFF
TRBV7-9,TRBD1,once,TRBJ1-5,TGTGCCAGCAGCCGTACACAGGGGGGATATAGCAATCAGCCCCAGCATTTT,CASSRTQGGYSNQPQHF
TRBV5-4,TRBD1,once,TRBJ1-1,TGTGCCAGCAGCGCCCTCGAGGGGGCGAAGGACACTGAAGCTTTCTTT,CASSALEGAKDTEAFF
TRBV30,TRBD1,-,TRBJ1-6,TGTGCCTGGTCGGGCCAGGGGGATTCACCCCTCCACTTT,CAWSGQGDSPLHF
TRBV6-5,-,-,TRBJ1-3,TGTGCCAGCACGCCAGCGGGCTCTGGAAACACCATATATTTT,CASTPAGSGNTIYF
TRBV16,-,-,TRBJ1-1,TGTGCCAGCAAACCGCGGGGGGGGACTGAAGCTTTCTTT,CASKPRGGTEAFF
TRBV10-3,-,-,TRBJ1-2,TGTGCCATCAGTGACCCGACAGGAAATAACTATGGCTACACCTTC,CAISDPTGNNYGYTF
TRBV19,-,-,TRBJ1-2,TGTGCCAGTAGTCCCCCCGCGGGGGATAACTATGGCTACACCTTC,CASSPPAGDNYGYTF
TRBV29-1,TRBD1,-,TRBJ1-2,TGCAGCGTTTCTACAGGGGAGAGTAACTATGGCTACACCTTC,CSVSTGESNYGYTF
TRBV6-6,TRBD1,-,TRBJ2-1,TGTGCCAGCAGTGCCCGACAGGGGGCAGGGCATGAGCAGTTCTTC,CASSARQGAGHEQFF
TRBV10-3,-,once,TRBJ2-3,TGTGCCATCAGTGAGTCCGGCAGGGTGAGGACAGATACGCAGTATTTT,CAISESGRVRTDTQYF
TRBV9,TRBD2,-,TRBJ2-1,TGTGCCAGCAGCGTAGGGTTTTCGGGGGGAGAGCAGTTCTTC,CASSVGFSGGEQFF
TRBV10-2,-,-,TRBJ2-1,TGCGCCAGCAGTGTTCCGGGACTCGGTGAGCAGTTCTTC,CASSVPGLGEQFF
TRBV6-5,-,-,TRBJ1-6,TGTGCCAGCAGTACGTCCTCGGTACCCCTCCACTTT,CASSTSSVPLHF
TRBV3-1/TRBV3-2,-,-,TRBJ1-1,TGTGCCAGCAGCCCCGACAGCCTGAACACTGAAGCTTTCTTT,CASSPDSLNTEAFF
TRBV20-1,TRBD1,-,TRBJ1-2,TGCAGTACGGACAGGAACTATGGCTACACCTTC,CSTDRNYGYTF
TRBV19,-,-,TRBJ2-3,TGTGCCAGTAGTATTCTTGGAGGATCAGATACGCAGTATTTT,CASSILGGSDTQYF
TRBV4-2,-,-,TRBJ2-1,TGTGCCAGCAGCCTTGAGCGGGTCTCCTACAATGAGCAGTTCTTC,CASSLERVSYNEQFF
TRBV6-5,TRBD1,-,TRBJ2-7,TGTGCCAGCAGTCTCGGACAGGGACTCTCCTACGAGCAGTACTTC,CASSLGQGLSYEQYF
TRBV19,TRBD1,-,TRBJ1-4,TGTGCCACCCAGACAGGGGACCTTGAAAAACTGTTTTTT,CATQTGDLEKLFF
TRBV6-5,TRBD1,-,TRBJ1-4,TGTGCCACCACCGGGACAGCCGATGAAAAACTGTTTTTT,CATTGTADEKLFF
TRBV19,-,-,TRBJ2-7,TGTGCCAGTAGTATCGATGGGGGCAGGGACGAGCAGTACTTC,CASSIDGGRDEQYF
TRBV5-4,TRBD2,-,TRBJ2-1,TGTGCCAGCAGCTTGGGACTAGCGGCTGATGAGCAGTTCTTC,CASSLGLAADEQFF
TRBV30,-,-,TRBJ1-3,TGTGCCTGGAGTGTAAGCCGGGGGAACACCATATATTTT,CAWSVSRGNTIYF
TRBV19,TRBD1,-,TRBJ2-1,TGTGCCAGTAGCGCCTGGACAGGGAACTACAATGAGCAGTTCTTC,CASSAWTGNYNEQFF
TRBV13,-,once,TRBJ1-2,TGTGCCAGCAGCTTAGGAACGGGGGACTATGGCTACACCTTC,CASSLGTGDYGYTF
TRBV2,-,-,TRBJ2-5,TGTGCCAGCGGAGGGACCCAAGAGACCCAGTACTTC,CASGGTQETQYF